A selection of T cell receptor beta chains follows, all from one sample in a study of identical twins. TCRdb re-called the 5' RACE reads with MiXCR, one entry per CDR3 protein. Altogether hundreds of thousands of distinct CDR3 sequences are present, 15% to 20% being singletons, with the ten largest covering 10% to 15%. In addition, the sample was reused for a study of T cells expressing NK-cell markers.

Sequencing was carried out using PBMCs. Every receptor here comes from a woman under 30 in good health. The CDR3 runs from the conserved cysteine through the conserved F or W. D genes are given only for firm matches. Some rows mark clone size as missing; the rest say once, few, many or name a class of expanded clone.

CDR3aa,CDR3nt,d_gene,v_gene,j_gene,abundance
CASRVQRGTGELFF,TGCGCCAGCAGGGTCCAGCGCGGGACCGGGGAGCTGTTTTTT,NA,TRBV5-1,TRBJ2-2,NA
CSAVTSDRPLEQYF,TGCAGTGCCGTTACTAGCGACCGGCCCCTCGAGCAGTACTTC,TRBD2,TRBV20-1,TRBJ2-7,few
CSAWTGPYEQYF,TGCAGTGCTTGGACGGGCCCCTACGAGCAGTACTTC,NA,TRBV20-1,TRBJ2-7,few
CASSHPRGYTEAFF,TGTGCCAGCAGTCACCCCAGGGGGTACACTGAAGCTTTCTTT,TRBD1,TRBV12-3/TRBV12-4,TRBJ1-1,NA
CASSEIPTSRQETQYF,TGCGCCAGCAGCGAAATCCCTACTAGCAGACAAGAGACCCAGTACTTC,NA,TRBV4-3,TRBJ2-5,NA
CSATTKGTDTQYF,TGCAGTGCTACTACAAAGGGGACAGATACGCAGTATTTT,NA,TRBV20-1,TRBJ2-3,NA
CASSRWTSGNQETQYF,TGTGCCAGCAGCCGATGGACTAGCGGAAACCAAGAGACCCAGTACTTC,TRBD2,TRBV3-1,TRBJ2-5,NA
CSARVGGGEVREQYF,TGCAGTGCTAGAGTAGGCGGGGGCGAGGTTCGCGAGCAGTACTTC,NA,TRBV20-1,TRBJ2-7,few
CASSQDQAGQETQYF,TGTGCCAGCAGCCAAGATCAAGCGGGGCAAGAGACCCAGTACTTC,TRBD2,TRBV4-2,TRBJ2-5,few
CSARVGNRYYEQYF,TGCAGTGCTAGAGTAGGGAACAGATACTACGAGCAGTACTTC,NA,TRBV20-1,TRBJ2-7,few
CASSFTGRYEKLFF,TGTGCCAGCAGCTTTACAGGGAGGTATGAAAAACTGTTTTTT,NA,TRBV5-5,TRBJ1-4,NA
CASRSRFEQYF,TGTGCCAGCAGATCCCGTTTCGAGCAGTACTTC,NA,TRBV6-6,TRBJ2-7,NA
CASSLGSGPYEQYF,TGTGCCAGCAGTTTAGGTTCAGGGCCCTACGAGCAGTACTTC,NA,TRBV12-3/TRBV12-4,TRBJ2-7,few
CASSLPMTNSPLHF,TGTGCCAGCAGTCTACCCATGACAAATTCACCCCTCCACTTT,NA,TRBV6-5,TRBJ1-6,few
CASSYARGQIYEQYF,TGTGCCAGCAGCTACGCCCGGGGTCAAATCTACGAGCAGTACTTC,NA,TRBV11-2,TRBJ2-7,NA
CASSFGDRDTGELFF,TGTGCCAGCAGCTTCGGGGACAGAGACACCGGGGAGCTGTTTTTT,TRBD1,TRBV7-8,TRBJ2-2,few
CASRDPHGYTF,TGTGCCAGCAGGGACCCTCACGGCTACACCTTC,NA,TRBV25-1,TRBJ1-2,many
CASSTHRGAGELFF,TGTGCCAGTAGTACACACAGGGGAGCCGGGGAGCTGTTTTTT,TRBD1,TRBV19,TRBJ2-2,NA
CASSLSPGRGDTQYF,TGTGCCAGCAGCCTTTCCCCGGGTCGGGGAGATACGCAGTATTTT,NA,TRBV7-6,TRBJ2-3,NA
CASSFGGFGNNEQFF,TGCGCCAGCAGCTTTGGGGGTTTTGGCAACAATGAGCAGTTCTTC,NA,TRBV5-1,TRBJ2-1,NA
CASRPTGARGEAFF,TGTGCCAGCAGGCCTACAGGGGCACGGGGTGAAGCTTTCTTT,TRBD1,TRBV6-1,TRBJ1-1,few
CSAGTSLAGELFF,TGCAGTGCTGGGACTAGCCTCGCCGGGGAGCTGTTTTTT,TRBD2,TRBV20-1,TRBJ2-2,few
CASSYEVATTKSYNEQFF,TGTGCCAGCAGTTACGAGGTAGCAACAACAAAATCCTACAATGAGCAGTTCTTC,NA,TRBV6-2/TRBV6-3,TRBJ2-1,NA
CASSVDRGLYNEQFF,TGTGCCAGCAGCGTAGACAGGGGGCTCTACAATGAGCAGTTCTTC,TRBD1,TRBV9,TRBJ2-1,NA
CASSDGLALRNEQFF,TGTGCCAGCAGTGACGGTTTAGCCCTCCGGAATGAGCAGTTCTTC,NA,TRBV6-1,TRBJ2-1,few
CASSFYSYEQYF,TGTGCCAGCAGTTTTTATAGTTACGAGCAGTACTTC,NA,TRBV12-3/TRBV12-4,TRBJ2-7,many
CASSSGTEGYTF,TGTGCCAGCAGCTCGGGGACAGAAGGCTACACCTTC,TRBD1,TRBV13,TRBJ1-2,few
CASSQTGGSYEQYF,TGTGCCAGCAGCCAAACGGGGGGATCCTACGAGCAGTACTTC,TRBD2,TRBV3-1,TRBJ2-7,few
CASSLGLDPYEQYF,TGTGCCAGCAGTTTGGGGCTGGATCCCTACGAGCAGTACTTC,NA,TRBV12-3/TRBV12-4,TRBJ2-7,few
CAIKGNRSWETQYF,TGTGCCATCAAGGGCAACCGCTCCTGGGAGACCCAGTACTTC,NA,TRBV10-3,TRBJ2-5,NA
CSALQGFAYEQYF,TGCAGCGCCTTACAGGGGTTTGCCTACGAGCAGTACTTC,TRBD1,TRBV29-1,TRBJ2-7,NA
CSAPSGSGYNEQFF,TGCAGCGCCCCGAGCGGGAGCGGGTACAATGAGCAGTTCTTC,TRBD2,TRBV29-1,TRBJ2-1,NA
CASRAREIRDRYYGYTF,TGTGCCAGCAGGGCCAGGGAAATTCGAGATCGATACTATGGCTACACCTTC,NA,TRBV6-1,TRBJ1-2,few
CASSLLYGDGGNEQFF,TGTGCCAGCAGTTTATTGTATGGGGATGGGGGCAATGAGCAGTTCTTC,NA,TRBV27,TRBJ2-1,NA
CASSFRQVGEQYF,TGTGCCAGCAGTTTTAGGCAGGTGGGGGAGCAGTACTTC,NA,TRBV27,TRBJ2-7,few
CSVVYRVGSPRPTYEQYF,TGCAGCGTTGTCTATCGGGTGGGCAGCCCTAGACCAACCTACGAGCAGTACTTC,NA,TRBV29-1,TRBJ2-7,NA
CASSYYGNWGNEKLFF,TGCGCCAGCAGCTACTACGGGAATTGGGGTAATGAAAAACTGTTTTTT,NA,TRBV5-1,TRBJ1-4,few
CATSLRDSFYEQYF,TGTGCCACCAGCCTCCGGGACAGCTTCTACGAGCAGTACTTC,TRBD1,TRBV15,TRBJ2-7,NA
CASSLGSSQQETQYF,TGTGCCAGCAGCTTAGGGTCTAGCCAGCAAGAGACCCAGTACTTC,NA,TRBV7-9,TRBJ2-5,many
CASGTGQGNEQFF,TGTGCCAGCGGGACCGGGCAGGGCAATGAGCAGTTCTTC,NA,TRBV27,TRBJ2-1,NA
CASSKQGSRTDTQYF,TGTGCCAGCAGTAAACAGGGCTCTAGGACAGATACGCAGTATTTT,NA,TRBV12-3/TRBV12-4,TRBJ2-3,many
CSASTGGRNYGYTF,TGCAGTGCTAGCACAGGGGGGAGAAACTATGGCTACACCTTC,TRBD1,TRBV20-1,TRBJ1-2,NA
CATLNGDYGYTF,TGTGCCACCCTTAATGGCGACTATGGCTACACCTTC,NA,TRBV12-3/TRBV12-4,TRBJ1-2,NA
CATSETGTWGNEQFF,TGTGCCACCAGCGAAACCGGGACTTGGGGCAATGAGCAGTTCTTC,NA,TRBV15,TRBJ2-1,few
CSARGAGVESEQFF,TGCAGTGCTAGGGGAGCGGGAGTGGAATCTGAGCAGTTCTTC,TRBD2,TRBV20-1,TRBJ2-1,NA
CSARVTPGAQTQPQHF,TGCAGTGCTAGAGTTACCCCGGGAGCCCAAACTCAGCCCCAGCATTTT,NA,TRBV20-1,TRBJ1-5,NA